This T cell receptor (beta chain) was profiled in a study of molecular identifiers for immune sequencing clone quantification. As CD8+CD4-CCR7+CD45RA+ cells, naive CD8 T cells were sorted. Findings of the study overall: Clones above 20 RNA copies contained over 97% of effector molecules but under 1% of naive ones. Investigators reportedly could detect spiked Jurkat TCR RNA from one cell among some 940,000 naive cells.

Notes on this clonotype: Antigen specificity is unknown.

Germline V gene data show CDR1 as KGHSH and CDR2 as LQKENI. The CDR3 covers 15 residues. V dropped 1 base and J dropped 12; count of bases not matched to a gene: 12. Bulk libraries came from a prior protocol with listed TCR primers. TCRdb itself ran the PCR reads through MiXCR, one entry per CDR3 protein. The profile shows approximately 670,000 distinct CDR3 sequences, just under 20% of them singletons. Specimen: naive CD8+ T cells from blood, with Jurkat cell RNA spiked in. Subset of the sample: FACS-sorted CD8+CD4-CCR7+CD45RA+ naive T cells. The V gene is TRBV18, the J gene TRBJ2-4, with 7 bases fitting TRBD1. This receptor was identified in a human donor in good health. Some libraries in this study had Jurkat cell RNA spiked in. The CDR3, as DNA: TGTGCCAGCTCACCACAGGGGACAGACGGGGACACTCAGTACTTC. The encoded protein is CASSPQGTDGDTQYF.